This T cell receptor beta chain was sequenced during a study of blood T cell repertoires in COVID-19. Under the authors' procedure: Amplifying reference gene primers gave estimates of nucleated cell counts. The table came from immunoSEQ multiplex PCR; TCRdb's copy has only in-frame clones and leaves some out. V, J and clone size are those of that table, while D and trimming were read from the DNA. The sample has 200,000 or so clones; about four fifths are singletons. Cohort placement rested on clinical history that participants reported themselves. This clone was seen a handful of times. This CDR3 has 17 amino acids. The V segment lost 3 bases and the J segment 2 bases; nucleotides outside the gene matches: 10. Germline lookup yields CDR1 DFQATT and CDR2 SNEGSKA (reference sequence).

V gene TRBV20-1 combines with J gene TRBJ1-5; TRBD1 matches 10 bases. Sequencing input: PBMCs or T cells enriched from blood (not recorded which). This clonotype was obtained from a man between 40 and 49 years old who had recovered from COVID-19. CDR3 sequence: CSASMRQGALGNQPQHF. The CDR3 DNA is TGCAGTGCTAGTATGAGACAGGGGGCTTTAGGCAATCAGCCCCAGCATTTT.